This TCR beta chain was profiled in a study of shared clonotypes between healthy human individuals. From germline, CDR1 is MDHEN and CDR2 SYDVKM. Trimming left V 11 bases short and J 8 bases short, with 21 bases between. The CDR3 consists of 13 residues. This clone has only one observation. Its target is unknown. TCRdb's copy holds only in-frame clones and misses some; the assay was immunoSEQ multiplex PCR. The repertoire holds roughly 500,000 clones, with about 95% as singletons. Study-wide findings and caveats: Lower generation probabilities were found for non-shared clonotypes than for those shared by all four donors.

Material: naive CD4+ T cells sorted from blood. Described subset: CD45RA+ positively selected. The TCR comes from a woman aged 30 to 39 in good health. The chain is built from TRBV28 and TRBJ1-2; possible D gene TRBD1, 5 bases. The CDR3 reads CAYSRDPLRGYTF. In DNA form, the CDR3 reads TGTGCCTACAGCAGGGACCCTCTACGAGGCTACACCTTC.